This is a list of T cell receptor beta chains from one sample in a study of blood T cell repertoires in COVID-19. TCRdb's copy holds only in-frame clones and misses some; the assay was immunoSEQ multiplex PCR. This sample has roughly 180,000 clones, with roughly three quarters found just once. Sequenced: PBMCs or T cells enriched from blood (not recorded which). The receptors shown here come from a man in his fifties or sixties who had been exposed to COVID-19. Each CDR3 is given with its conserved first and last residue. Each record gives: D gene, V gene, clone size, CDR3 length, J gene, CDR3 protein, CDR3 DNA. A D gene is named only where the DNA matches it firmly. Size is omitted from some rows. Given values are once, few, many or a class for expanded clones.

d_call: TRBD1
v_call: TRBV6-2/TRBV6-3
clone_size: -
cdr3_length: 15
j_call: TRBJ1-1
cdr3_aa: CASSYSRGAGGEAFF
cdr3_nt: TGTGCCAGCAGTTACTCGAGGGGCGCAGGGGGCGAAGCTTTCTTT

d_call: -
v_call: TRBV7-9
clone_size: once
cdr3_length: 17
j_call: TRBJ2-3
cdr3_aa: CASSLARGGAHGDTQYF
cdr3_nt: TGTGCCAGCAGCTTAGCGCGAGGAGGGGCGCATGGAGATACGCAGTATTTT

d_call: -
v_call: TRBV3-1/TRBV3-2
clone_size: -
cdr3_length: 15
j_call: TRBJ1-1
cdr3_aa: CASSQEGPMNTEAFF
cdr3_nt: TGTGCCAGCAGCCAAGAGGGCCCCATGAACACTGAAGCTTTCTTT

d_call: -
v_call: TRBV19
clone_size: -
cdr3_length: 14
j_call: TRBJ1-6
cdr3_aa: CASSIVNAGSPLHF
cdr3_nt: TGTGCCAGTAGTATCGTGAACGCGGGATCACCCCTCCACTTT

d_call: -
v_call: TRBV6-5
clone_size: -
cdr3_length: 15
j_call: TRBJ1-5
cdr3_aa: CASSYSLLGAQPQHF
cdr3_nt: TGTGCCAGCAGTTACTCGCTGCTAGGGGCTCAGCCCCAGCATTTT

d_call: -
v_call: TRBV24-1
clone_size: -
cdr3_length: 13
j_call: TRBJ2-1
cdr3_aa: CATSRRPYNEQFF
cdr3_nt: TGTGCCACCAGCCGGAGACCCTACAATGAGCAGTTCTTC

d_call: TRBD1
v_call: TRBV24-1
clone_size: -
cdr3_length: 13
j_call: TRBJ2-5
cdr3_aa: CATSGGQGRTQYF
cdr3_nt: TGTGCCACCAGTGGTGGACAGGGCAGGACCCAGTACTTC

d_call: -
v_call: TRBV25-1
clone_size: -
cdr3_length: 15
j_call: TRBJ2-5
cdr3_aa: CASSEYRENQETQYF
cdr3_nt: TGTGCCAGCAGTGAATACCGGGAAAACCAAGAGACCCAGTACTTC

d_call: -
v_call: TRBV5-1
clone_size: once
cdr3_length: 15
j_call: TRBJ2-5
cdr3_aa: CASSFGLGNSETQYF
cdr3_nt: TGCGCCAGCAGCTTTGGACTCGGCAACTCAGAGACCCAGTACTTC

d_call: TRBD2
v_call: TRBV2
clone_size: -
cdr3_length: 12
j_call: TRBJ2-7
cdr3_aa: CASRASGHEQYF
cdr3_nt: TGTGCCAGCAGGGCTAGCGGCCACGAGCAGTACTTC

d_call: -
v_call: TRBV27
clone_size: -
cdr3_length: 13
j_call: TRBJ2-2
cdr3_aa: CASSLGGPGELFF
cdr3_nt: TGTGCCAGCAGTTTGGGGGGTCCCGGGGAGCTGTTTTTT

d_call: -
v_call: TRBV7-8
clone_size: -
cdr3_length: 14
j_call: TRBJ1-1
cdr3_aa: CASSLGGGGTEAFF
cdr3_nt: TGTGCCAGCAGCTTAGGGGGGGGAGGCACTGAAGCTTTCTTT

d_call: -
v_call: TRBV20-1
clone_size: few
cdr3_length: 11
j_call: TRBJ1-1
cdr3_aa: CSASKGPEAFF
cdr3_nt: TGCAGTGCTAGTAAGGGGCCTGAAGCTTTCTTT

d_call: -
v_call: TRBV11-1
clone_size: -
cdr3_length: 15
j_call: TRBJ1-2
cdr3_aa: CASSRQVGGSYGYTF
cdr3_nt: TGTGCCAGCAGCCGCCAGGTGGGGGGGAGCTATGGCTACACCTTC

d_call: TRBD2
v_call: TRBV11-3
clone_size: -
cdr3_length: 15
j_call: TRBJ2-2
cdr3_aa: CASRSSGSRDGELFF
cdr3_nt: TGTGCCAGCAGGTCAAGCGGGAGTAGGGACGGGGAGCTGTTTTTT

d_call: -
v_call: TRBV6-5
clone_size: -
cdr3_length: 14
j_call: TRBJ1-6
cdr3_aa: CASRDSSYNSPLHF
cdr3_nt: TGTGCCAGCAGGGACAGCTCCTATAATTCACCCCTCCACTTT

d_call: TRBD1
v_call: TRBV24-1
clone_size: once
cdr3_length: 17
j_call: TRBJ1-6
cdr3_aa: CATSDLEPQGTHSPLHF
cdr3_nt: TGTGCCACCAGTGATTTAGAGCCACAGGGGACTCATTCACCCCTCCACTTT

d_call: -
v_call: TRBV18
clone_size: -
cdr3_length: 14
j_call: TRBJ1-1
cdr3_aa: CASLGAVKATEAFF
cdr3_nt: TGTGCCAGCTTAGGGGCAGTGAAGGCCACTGAAGCTTTCTTT

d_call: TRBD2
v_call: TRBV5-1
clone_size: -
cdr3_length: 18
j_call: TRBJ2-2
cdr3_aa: CASSLASGTSGSPGELFF
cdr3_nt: TGCGCCAGCAGCTTGGCCTCCGGGACTAGCGGGAGTCCCGGGGAGCTGTTTTTT

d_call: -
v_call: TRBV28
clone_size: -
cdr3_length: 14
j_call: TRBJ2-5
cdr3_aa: CASSLFDRKETQYF
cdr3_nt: TGTGCCAGCAGTTTATTCGACAGGAAAGAGACCCAGTACTTC

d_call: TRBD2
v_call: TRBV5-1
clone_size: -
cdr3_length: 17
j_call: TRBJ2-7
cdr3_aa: CASSPSGLAGAKYEQYF
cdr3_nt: TGCGCCAGCAGCCCCAGCGGACTAGCGGGAGCTAAGTACGAGCAGTACTTC

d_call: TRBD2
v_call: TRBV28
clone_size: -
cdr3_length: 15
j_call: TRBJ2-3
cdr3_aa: CAALAGVGETDTQYF
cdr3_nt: TGTGCCGCACTAGCGGGAGTAGGGGAAACAGATACGCAGTATTTT

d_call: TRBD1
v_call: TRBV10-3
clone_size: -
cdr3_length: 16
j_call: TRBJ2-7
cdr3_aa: CAISESGRGSSYEQYF
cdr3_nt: TGTGCCATCAGTGAGTCCGGCAGGGGGAGCTCCTACGAGCAGTACTTC

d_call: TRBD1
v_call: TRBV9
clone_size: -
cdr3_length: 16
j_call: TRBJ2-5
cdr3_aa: CASSVRGTGVRETQYF
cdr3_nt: TGTGCCAGCAGCGTCCGGGGGACAGGGGTCCGAGAGACCCAGTACTTC

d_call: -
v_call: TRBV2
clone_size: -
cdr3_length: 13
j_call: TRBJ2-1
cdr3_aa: CASDPDRDNEQFF
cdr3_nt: TGTGCCAGTGACCCGGACAGAGACAATGAGCAGTTCTTC

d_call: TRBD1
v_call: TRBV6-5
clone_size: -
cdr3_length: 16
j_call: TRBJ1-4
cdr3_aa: CASSYHGTGITQKLFF
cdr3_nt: TGTGCCAGCAGTTATCATGGGACAGGGATTACTCAAAAACTGTTTTTT

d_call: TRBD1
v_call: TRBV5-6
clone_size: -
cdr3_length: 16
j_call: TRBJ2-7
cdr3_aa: CASSLYRTGVSYEQYF
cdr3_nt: TGTGCCAGCAGCTTGTACAGGACAGGTGTGAGCTACGAGCAGTACTTC

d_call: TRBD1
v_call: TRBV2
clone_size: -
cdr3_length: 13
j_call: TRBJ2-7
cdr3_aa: CASSADRESEQYF
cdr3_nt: TGTGCCAGCAGCGCGGACAGGGAAAGCGAGCAGTACTTC